The entry that follows covers one T cell receptor (beta chain) sequence. In the authors' methods: From reference gene primer amplification, estimates of nucleated cell counts were derived. Produced via immunoSEQ multiplex PCR; TCRdb's table is partial and in-frame only. V and J calls plus clone size are reproduced from that table; the DNA served to infer D and trimming. The sample includes under 200,000 clones, under 85% seen only once; the top ten take 17%. The data were taken from a study of blood T cell repertoires in COVID-19. Study in general: Samples of COVID-19 (acute and convalescent) were obtained from the United States, Italy and Spain. Sources were T cells, B-cell-depleted T cells, or PBMCs; the material itself was cDNA or gDNA.

This CDR3 spans 13 amino acids. Losses at the gene ends were 5 bases for V and 1 base for J; bases not matched to a gene: 1. Per germline, CDR1 SGHTA and CDR2 FQGNSA. The origin of this receptor is a man in his sixties with active or convalescent COVID-19. Sequenced material: peripheral blood. The gene calls are TRBV7-2 and TRBJ1-1, with TRBD1 matching over 7 bases. The CDR3 region has the DNA TGTGCCAGCAGCCGGGACAGGAACACTGAAGCTTTCTTT. It is translated as CASSRDRNTEAFF.